Following are 17 T cell receptor beta chains from one sample sequenced in a study of blood T cell repertoires in COVID-19. The repertoire was sequenced with immunoSEQ multiplex PCR; TCRdb's copy has only in-frame clones and lacks some. The table has 360,000 or so clones, nearly 90% seen once. Material for sequencing was PBMCs or T cells enriched from blood (not recorded which). The source is a woman aged 25 to 39 who had recovered from COVID-19.

J is TRBJ1-4 and V is TRBV23-1; 9 bases are a match to TRBD1. TRBV23-1 is noted as an ORF with a role that remains uncertain. This CDR3 spans 22 amino acids. The V gene end was trimmed by 0 bases and the J gene end by 5 bases; junction bases not matched to a gene: 22. CDR3 coding DNA: TGCGCCAGCAGTCAATCCCAAACCCCATTCGACAGGGGGACCCATCCCAATGAAAAACTGTTTTTT. Residues: CASSQSQTPFDRGTHPNEKLFF.

This rearrangement joins TRBV6-5 to TRBJ2-3, with D possibly TRBD1 on 6 matching bases. Germline lookup yields CDR1 MNHEY and CDR2 SVGAGI. The V end lost 6 bases, the J end lost 5 bases, and 12 bases lay between the germline ends. This CDR3 has 13 amino acids. This CDR3 reads CASRTGSVDTQYF. The CDR3, as DNA: TGTGCCAGCAGAACAGGGAGTGTAGATACGCAGTATTTT.

The chain uses TRBV7-3 and TRBJ2-1; 7 bases line up with TRBD1. V was clipped by 4 bases and J by 9 bases; unmatched bases: 6. CDR3 length equals 13 residues. In germline, CDR1 is SGHTA, CDR2 FQGTGA. The CDR3 DNA follows: TGTGCCAGCAGCTCAGGGGGATTTGGTGAGCAGTTCTTC. It is translated as CASSSGGFGEQFF.

This clone was counted a single time. The V call is TRBV7-2, the J call TRBJ2-7; tentative D call: TRBD1 (5 bases). The CDR3 spans 14 residues. With 3 bases removed from V and 4 bases from J, the gap between germline ends came to 13 bases. The germline V gene has CDR1 SGHTA and CDR2 FQGNSA. The chain's CDR3 is CASSLMDKRYEQYF. The CDR3 coding sequence is TGTGCCAGCAGCTTGATGGACAAGCGATACGAGCAGTACTTC.

V usage is TRBV12-3 or TRBV12-4 and J usage is TRBJ2-2; perhaps TRBD1 as D (6 bases). V was clipped by 9 bases and J by 7 bases, with 15 bases between them. The CDR3 totals 13 residues. The CDR3 loop is CASLGAYSGELFF. CDR3 DNA sequence: TGTGCCAGTTTGGGGGCCTACAGCGGGGAGCTGTTTTTT.

This clone has just a few counts. The V call is TRBV7-8, the J call TRBJ2-2, with 8 bases fitting TRBD1. CDR1 is SGHVS, CDR2 FQNEAQ, per germline. The CDR3 extends over 17 amino acids. The J segment lost 1 base and the V segment lost 1 base, leaving 5 bases of the junction unmatched. CDR3 DNA sequence: TGTGCCAGCAGCTTAGGACCCAGGGGGCTGAACACCGGGGAGCTGTTTTTT. This sequence encodes CASSLGPRGLNTGELFF.

The chain employs TRBV10-1 and TRBJ1-1, with D perhaps TRBD1 (6 bases). The CDR3 is 12 amino acids. V lost 6 bases to trimming and J lost 4 bases, with 9 bases between them. Germline assignment: CDR1 WNHNN and CDR2 SYGVQD (reference sequence). DNA of the CDR3: TGCGCCAGCAGCGAACAGGGCACTGAAGCTTTCTTT. Its protein product is CASSEQGTEAFF.

The V call is TRBV28, the J call TRBJ2-3; a possible D gene is TRBD1 (5 bases). V shed 8 bases and J shed 5 bases, with 17 bases lying between them. The CDR3 runs to 14 residues. Germline V gene data show CDR1 as MDHEN and CDR2 as SYDVKM. The CDR3 loop reads CASLRASTGDTQYF. The DNA of the CDR3 is TGTGCCAGCCTCAGGGCCTCCACGGGAGATACGCAGTATTTT.

The J gene is TRBJ2-1, the V gene TRBV7-9, with D unclear. The V gene's germline CDR1 is SEHNR and CDR2 FQNEAQ (reference sequence). The CDR3 has 11 amino acids. The ends were cut back, 5 bases at V and 7 bases at J, with 6 bases in the middle. This CDR3 is CASSPGNEQFF. The CDR3 coding sequence is TGTGCCAGCAGCCCCGGGAATGAGCAGTTCTTC. Drawing the rest from reference TRBV7-9 and TRBJ2-1, the complete variable domain is DTGVSQNPRHKITKRGQNVTFRCDPISEHNRLYWYRQTLGQGPEFLTYFQNEAQLEKSRLLSDRFSAERPKGSFSTLEIQRTEQGDSAMYLCASSPGNEQFFGPGTRLTVL.

V usage is TRBV2 and J usage is TRBJ2-7; D possibly corresponds to TRBD2 (5 bases). Trimming removed 4 bases from V and 3 bases from J, with 16 bases in between. Germline CDR1 reads SNHLY; CDR2 reads FYNNEI. The CDR3 covers 15 residues. The CDR3 coding sequence is TGTGCCAGCAGTGGCCGGGAACGCGGCATCTACGAGCAGTACTTC. Translated: CASSGRERGIYEQYF.

This clone was seen more than once but under ten times. This sequence joins TRBV12-3 or TRBV12-4 and TRBJ1-1, with D possibly matching TRBD1 (6 bases). CDR3 length: 13 residues. V gave up 3 bases and J gave up 7 bases, with 12 bases separating them. CDR3 coding DNA: TGTGCCAGCAGTTTGGGAGACAGGCTTGAAGCTTTCTTT. This translates into CASSLGDRLEAFF.

The V gene is TRBV27, the J gene TRBJ2-7, with a possible D match to TRBD2 (6 bases). Per germline, CDR1 MNHEY and CDR2 SMNVEV (reference sequence). Trimming took 3 bases from V and 7 from J, leaving 10 bases between them. This CDR3 contains 12 residues. CDR3 residues: CASSLNGGEQYF. DNA of the CDR3: TGTGCCAGCAGTTTGAATGGAGGGGAGCAGTACTTC.

V is TRBV3-1 (or the pseudogene TRBV3-2) and J is TRBJ1-2; maybe TRBD1 (6 bases). Germline V gene lookup returns CDR1 LGHDT and CDR2 YNNKEL (reference sequence). This CDR3 comprises 14 residues. The V end lost 2 bases, the J end lost 4 bases, and 11 bases lay between the germline ends. The chain's CDR3 is CASSQTGNPYGYTF. CDR3 nucleotides: TGTGCCAGCAGCCAAACAGGGAATCCCTATGGCTACACCTTC.

The rearrangement links TRBV5-1 to TRBJ2-1, with 7 positions matching TRBD2. In germline, CDR1 is SGHRS, CDR2 YFSETQ. The CDR3 spans 15 residues. The ends lost 4 bases at V and 0 bases at J; junction bases unmatched: 4. The CDR3 protein is CASSPRGGSYNEQFF. CDR3 nucleotides: TGCGCCAGCAGCCCCCGCGGGGGCTCCTACAATGAGCAGTTCTTC.

The chain is built from TRBV24-1 and TRBJ2-7; TRBD1 is a possible D gene (5 bases). The V gene lost 3 bases and the J gene lost 6 bases, with 5 bases spanning the gap. The CDR3 covers 11 residues. Germline V gene lookup returns CDR1 KGHDR and CDR2 SFDVKD. The CDR3 nucleotides are TGTGCCACCAGTGATGGGGCCGAGCAGTACTTC. As protein: CATSDGAEQYF.

This clone was detected only a few times. This chain links TRBV6-5 with TRBJ2-5, with D tentatively TRBD2 (6 bases). V gave up 8 bases and J gave up 4 bases, with 11 bases separating them. The V gene's germline CDR1 is MNHEY and CDR2 SVGAGI. This CDR3 spans 12 amino acids. The DNA for the CDR3 is TGTGCCAGCCCGAAGGGAGGAGAGACCCAGTACTTC. Its protein is CASPKGGETQYF.

The chain has TRBV2 and TRBJ2-7, with 7 bases matching TRBD2. The CDR3 is 12 residues long. J was trimmed by 2 bases and V by 7 bases; bases with no gene match: 2. CDR1 and CDR2 (germline): SNHLY, FYNNEI. The CDR3 DNA reads as TGTGCCAGCACAGGGACTACCTACGAGCAGTACTTC. Residues: CASTGTTYEQYF.